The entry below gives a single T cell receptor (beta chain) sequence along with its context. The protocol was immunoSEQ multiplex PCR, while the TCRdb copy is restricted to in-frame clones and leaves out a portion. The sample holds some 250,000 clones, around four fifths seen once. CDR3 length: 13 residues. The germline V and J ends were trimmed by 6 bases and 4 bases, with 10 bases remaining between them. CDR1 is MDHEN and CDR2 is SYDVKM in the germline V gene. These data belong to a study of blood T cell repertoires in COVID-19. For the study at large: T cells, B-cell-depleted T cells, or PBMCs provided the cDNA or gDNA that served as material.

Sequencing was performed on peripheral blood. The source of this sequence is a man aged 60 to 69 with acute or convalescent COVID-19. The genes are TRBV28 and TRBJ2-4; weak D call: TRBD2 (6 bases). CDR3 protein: CASRGRGKNIQYF. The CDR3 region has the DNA TGTGCCAGCAGGGGCCGGGGGAAAAACATTCAGTACTTC. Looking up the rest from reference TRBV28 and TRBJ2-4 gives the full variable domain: DVKVTQSSRYLVKRTGEKVFLECVQDMDHENMFWYRQDPGLGLRLIYFSYDVKMKEKGDIPEGYSVSREKKERFSLILESASTNQTSMYLCASRGRGKNIQYFGAGTRLSVL.